The 29 T cell receptor beta chains below were found in one sample sequenced in a study of monozygotic twins with inflammatory bowel disease. TCRdb reprocessed the 5' RACE reads and stores each CDR3 protein as one record, lacking DNA. The ten top clones account for 2% to 2.5%, within a sample of approximately 420,000 distinct CDR3 sequences. Input material: blood. Receptors originate from a human donor with ulcerative colitis or Crohn's disease, or a healthy co-twin of an affected twin (not recorded which).

The chain has TRBV6-6 and TRBJ1-2; the D call from TCRdb, TRBD1, cannot be confirmed without DNA. Germline V gene sequence: CDR1 MNHNY, CDR2 SVGAGI (reference sequence). The CDR3 has 14 residues. The CDR3 sequence: CASSQPLTDRGYTF.

The gene calls are TRBV24-1 and TRBJ2-3; TCRdb outputs TRBD2, but without DNA this stays unchecked. This CDR3 spans 17 amino acids. Germline V gives CDR1 KGHDR, CDR2 SFDVKD. CDR3 region: CATSDYGLVGVPDTQYF.

This sequence joins TRBV7-9 and TRBJ2-7; TCRdb calls TRBD1, which cannot be checked without DNA. This CDR3 spans 13 amino acids. Per germline, CDR1 SEHNR and CDR2 FQNEAQ (reference sequence). This chain's CDR3 is CASSLGQPGEQYF.

The chain has TRBV4-2 and TRBJ2-7; TCRdb reports TRBD1, a call that lacks DNA to check it against. Per the germline V gene, CDR1 is LGHNA and CDR2 is YNFKEQ. The CDR3 contains 16 residues. The CDR3 sequence: CASSHGGEAGTYEQYF.

The rearrangement links TRBV15 to TRBJ2-7; the D gene TCRdb calls, TRBD1, cannot be checked with no DNA. The CDR3 extends over 15 amino acids. Germline CDR1 and CDR2: LNHNV and YYDKDF (reference sequence). CDR3 region: CATSRDWGTGYEQYF.

This chain uses TRBV20-1 with TRBJ2-3; TCRdb returns TRBD2, unconfirmable since there is no DNA. Germline lookup yields CDR1 DFQATT and CDR2 SNEGSKA (reference sequence). The CDR3 runs 17 residues. The CDR3: CSAAGTSGRRVADTQYF.

V is TRBV5-6 and J is TRBJ1-2; the D call from TCRdb, TRBD1, cannot be confirmed without DNA. The CDR3 is 15 amino acids. Germline V lookup: CDR1 SGHDT, CDR2 YYEEEE. Here the CDR3 reads CASSSEKRPGGGYTF.

The V and J genes are TRBV29-1 and TRBJ2-1; the TRBD1 assignment by TCRdb is unverifiable without DNA. This CDR3 is 14 amino acids long. The V gene's germline CDR1 is SQVTM and CDR2 ANQGSEA. The CDR3: CSVGAAPTYNEQFF.

V is TRBV5-6 and J is TRBJ1-1; with no DNA, the TCRdb D assignment of TRBD1 cannot be verified. Germline V lookup: CDR1 SGHDT, CDR2 YYEEEE. This CDR3 has 15 amino acids. This CDR3 is CASSPARKGNTEAFF.

V usage is TRBV29-1 and J usage is TRBJ1-2. The CDR3 is 12 residues long. Germline CDR1 and CDR2: SQVTM and ANQGSEA. CDR3: CSVEGGSYGYTF.

This sequence joins TRBV9 and TRBJ2-2. Germline loops: CDR1 SGDLS, CDR2 YYNGEE. The CDR3 has 14 residues. The CDR3 loop is CASSVSRSTGELFF.

This chain connects TRBV4-1 to TRBJ2-3; checking the TCRdb D call of TRBD2 is not possible without DNA. CDR1 and CDR2 (germline): MGHRA, YSYEKL. The CDR3 is 13 residues long. CDR3 amino acids: CASSQERADTQYF.

J is TRBJ2-7 and V is TRBV27; TCRdb reports TRBD1, a call that lacks DNA to check it against. Looked up from germline, CDR1 is MNHEY and CDR2 is SMNVEV (reference sequence). The CDR3 sequence is 15 residues long. The CDR3: CASSPHNRGLYEQYF.

The chain joins TRBV29-1 to TRBJ2-2; as DNA is missing, the TRBD1 call by TCRdb cannot be tested. Germline CDR1 and CDR2: SQVTM and ANQGSEA. The CDR3 length is 13 residues. The CDR3 sequence is CSFTGGSAGELLF.

This CDR3 reads CASRPRTDTQYF. The V gene is TRBV28, the J gene TRBJ2-3. The CDR3 runs 12 residues. The germline gives CDR1 MDHEN, CDR2 SYDVKM.

This chain uses TRBV7-3 with TRBJ2-1; TCRdb lists TRBD2, though no DNA is available to test this call. The germline CDR1 and CDR2 sequences are SGHTA and FQGTGA. The CDR3 is made up of 17 amino acids. The CDR3 here is CASSFSATSGSVNEQFF.

The J gene is TRBJ2-7, the V gene TRBV18; TCRdb's D gene call, TRBD1, goes unchecked for lack of DNA. The CDR3 runs to 13 residues. Germline-derived CDR1 and CDR2 are KGHSH and LQKENI. The CDR3 loop reads CASSPPGRNEQYF.

The chain links TRBV6-1 to TRBJ2-3; TCRdb lists TRBD2, though no DNA is available to test this call. This CDR3 has 13 amino acids. Germline-derived CDR1 and CDR2 are MNHNS and SASEGT. This CDR3 is CASSPAGADTQYF.

The rearrangement links TRBV28 to TRBJ2-1; without DNA, the TCRdb call of TRBD1 cannot be checked. Germline CDR1 and CDR2: MDHEN and SYDVKM. The CDR3 runs to 18 residues. The CDR3 reads CASSRHLPWAGTYNEQFF. Full variable domain (missing parts from reference TRBV28 and TRBJ2-1): DVKVTQSSRYLVKRTGEKVFLECVQDMDHENMFWYRQDPGLGLRLIYFSYDVKMKEKGDIPEGYSVSREKKERFSLILESASTNQTSMYLCASSRHLPWAGTYNEQFFGPGTRLTVL.

The rearrangement links TRBV20-1 to TRBJ2-2. This CDR3 region has 15 residues. Germline values: CDR1 DFQATT, CDR2 SNEGSKA (reference sequence). Here the CDR3 reads CSATEPTHFAGELFF.

The V gene is TRBV28, the J gene TRBJ2-1; there is no DNA to check the TCRdb D call of TRBD1. CDR1 is MDHEN and CDR2 is SYDVKM in the germline V gene. The CDR3 consists of 16 residues. CDR3 sequence reads: CASSINTEGMGNEQFF.

The CDR3 spells CAISESEGAPDLIEQYF. The genes are TRBV10-3 and TRBJ2-7; TCRdb's D gene call, TRBD1, goes unchecked for lack of DNA. Per the germline V gene, CDR1 is ENHRY and CDR2 is SYGVKD. The CDR3 is 17 residues long.

This chain joins TRBV5-1 and TRBJ1-3; without DNA, the TCRdb call of TRBD1 cannot be checked. The CDR3 is 17 residues long. The germline V gene encodes CDR1 SGHRS and CDR2 YFSETQ. The CDR3 reads CASSPTLQATSGNTIYF.

The chain has TRBV20-1 and TRBJ2-1; TCRdb's D call, TRBD2, is unchecked because there is no DNA. The CDR3 is 14 amino acids. Germline CDR1 reads DFQATT; CDR2 reads SNEGSKA (reference sequence). CDR3 sequence reads: CSAGLAGLDNEQFF.

The CDR3 sequence is CASSFGRGANTGELFF. The chain employs TRBV12-3 or TRBV12-4 and TRBJ2-2; lacking DNA, the TRBD1 call made by TCRdb goes unchecked. The CDR3 has 16 residues.

This sequence joins TRBV11-2 and TRBJ2-7. The V gene's germline CDR1 is SGHAT and CDR2 FQNNGV. The CDR3 spans 11 residues. The CDR3: CASRQNSEQYF.

The chain recombines TRBV12-3 or TRBV12-4 with TRBJ2-1. The CDR3 totals 13 residues. The CDR3 here is CATSFISYNEQFF.

The rearrangement joins TRBV20-1 to TRBJ2-7; TCRdb lists TRBD1, though no DNA is available to test this call. The V gene's germline CDR1 is DFQATT and CDR2 SNEGSKA (reference sequence). CDR3 length: 15 residues. CDR3 residues: CSARGGGRRAYEQYF.

The CDR3 protein is CASSYYPRDTINNEQFF. This chain joins TRBV5-1 and TRBJ2-1; TCRdb picks TRBD1, but there is no DNA to check that call. CDR3 size: 17 residues. Germline V gene lookup returns CDR1 SGHRS and CDR2 YFSETQ.